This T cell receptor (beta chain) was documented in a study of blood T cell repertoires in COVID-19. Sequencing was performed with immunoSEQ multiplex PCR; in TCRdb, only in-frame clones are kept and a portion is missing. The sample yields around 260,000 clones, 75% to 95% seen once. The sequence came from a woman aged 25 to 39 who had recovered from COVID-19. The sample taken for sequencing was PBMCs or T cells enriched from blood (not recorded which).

CDR3 sequence reads: CAWSPGRRYTGELFF. CDR3 in DNA: TGTGCCTGGAGTCCCGGGAGACGGTACACCGGGGAGCTGTTTTTT. The gene calls are TRBV30 and TRBJ2-2; TRBD2 is a possible D gene (6 bases). This CDR3 region has 15 residues. V dropped 2 bases and J dropped 3 bases, with 13 bases sitting between them. From germline, CDR1 is GTSNPN and CDR2 SVGIG (reference sequence).